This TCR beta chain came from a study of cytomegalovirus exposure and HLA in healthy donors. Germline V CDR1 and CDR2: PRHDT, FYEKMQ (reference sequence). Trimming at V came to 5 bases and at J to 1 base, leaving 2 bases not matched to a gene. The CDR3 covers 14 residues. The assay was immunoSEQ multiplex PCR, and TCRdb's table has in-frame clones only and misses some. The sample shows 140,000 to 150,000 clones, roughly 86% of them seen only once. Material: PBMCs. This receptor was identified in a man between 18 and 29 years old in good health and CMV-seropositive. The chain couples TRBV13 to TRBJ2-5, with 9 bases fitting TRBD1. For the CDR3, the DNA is TGTGCCAGCAGCACGGACAGGGGCCAAGAGACCCAGTACTTC. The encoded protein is CASSTDRGQETQYF.